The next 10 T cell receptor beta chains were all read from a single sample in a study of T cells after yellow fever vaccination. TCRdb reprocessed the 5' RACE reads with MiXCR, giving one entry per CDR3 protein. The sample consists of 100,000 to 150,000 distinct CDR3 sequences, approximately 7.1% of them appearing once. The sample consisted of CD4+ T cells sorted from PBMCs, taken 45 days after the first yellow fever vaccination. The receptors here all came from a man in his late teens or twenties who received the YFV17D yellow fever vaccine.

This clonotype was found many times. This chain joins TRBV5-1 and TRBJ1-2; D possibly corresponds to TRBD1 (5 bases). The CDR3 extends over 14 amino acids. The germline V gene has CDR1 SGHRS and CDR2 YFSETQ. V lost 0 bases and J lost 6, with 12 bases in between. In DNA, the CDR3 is TGCGCCAGCAGCTTGGCCCTGGGGGTAAATGGCTACACCTTC. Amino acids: CASSLALGVNGYTF.

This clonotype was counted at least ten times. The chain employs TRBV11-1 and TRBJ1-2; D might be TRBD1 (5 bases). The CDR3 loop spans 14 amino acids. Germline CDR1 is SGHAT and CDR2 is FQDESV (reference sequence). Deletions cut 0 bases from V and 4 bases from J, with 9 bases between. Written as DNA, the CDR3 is TGTGCCAGCAGCTTAGCGACAGCCAGCTATGGCTACACCTTC. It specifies CASSLATASYGYTF. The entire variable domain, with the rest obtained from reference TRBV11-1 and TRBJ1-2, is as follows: EAEVAQSPRYKITEKSQAVAFWCDPISGHATLYWYRQILGQGPELLVQFQDESVVDDSQLPKDRFSAERLKGVDSTLKIQPAELGDSAMYLCASSLATASYGYTFGSGTRLTVV.

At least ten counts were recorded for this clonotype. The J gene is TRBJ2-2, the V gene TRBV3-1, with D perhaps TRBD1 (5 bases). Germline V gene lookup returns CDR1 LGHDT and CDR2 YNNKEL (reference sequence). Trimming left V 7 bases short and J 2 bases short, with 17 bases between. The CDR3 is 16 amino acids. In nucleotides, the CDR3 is TGTGCCAGCACCCGCAATGGGGCCTCTAACACCGGGGAGCTGTTTTTT. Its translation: CASTRNGASNTGELFF.

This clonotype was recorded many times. The CDR3 protein is CASSLEGSGDTQYF. CDR3 coding DNA: TGCGCCAGCAGCTTGGAGGGTTCGGGCGATACGCAGTATTTT. The V call is TRBV5-1, the J call TRBJ2-3, with no clear D. The CDR3 covers 14 residues. V was cut by 0 bases and J by 6 bases, with 11 bases left in between. The germline V gene encodes CDR1 SGHRS and CDR2 YFSETQ. Full variable domain (remainder filled in from reference TRBV5-1 and TRBJ2-3): KAGVTQTPRYLIKTRGQQVTLSCSPISGHRSVSWYQQTPGQGLQFLFEYFSETQRNKGNFPGRFSGRQFSNSRSEMNVSTLELGDSALYLCASSLEGSGDTQYFGPGTRLTVL.

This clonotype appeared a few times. The CDR3 is CASRAWARFGYTF. The CDR3 DNA reads TGTGCCAGCAGGGCCTGGGCGAGATTTGGCTACACCTTC. The chain links TRBV2 to TRBJ1-2, with no clear D. This CDR3 has 13 residues. The ends were cut back, 6 bases at V and 7 bases at J, with 15 bases in the middle. Germline CDR1 and CDR2: SNHLY and FYNNEI.

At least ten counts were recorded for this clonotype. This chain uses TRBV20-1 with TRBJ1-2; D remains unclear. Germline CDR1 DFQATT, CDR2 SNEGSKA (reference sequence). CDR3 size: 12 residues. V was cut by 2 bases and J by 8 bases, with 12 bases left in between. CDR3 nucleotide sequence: TGCAGTGCTAGAAACCCCCTGACCGGCTACACCTTC. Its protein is CSARNPLTGYTF.

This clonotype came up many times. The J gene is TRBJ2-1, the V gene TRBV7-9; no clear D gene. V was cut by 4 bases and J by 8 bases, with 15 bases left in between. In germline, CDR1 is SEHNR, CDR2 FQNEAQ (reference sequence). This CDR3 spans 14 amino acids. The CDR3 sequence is CASSSLGPSDEQFF. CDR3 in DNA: TGTGCCAGCAGCTCGCTCGGCCCTTCGGATGAGCAGTTCTTC.

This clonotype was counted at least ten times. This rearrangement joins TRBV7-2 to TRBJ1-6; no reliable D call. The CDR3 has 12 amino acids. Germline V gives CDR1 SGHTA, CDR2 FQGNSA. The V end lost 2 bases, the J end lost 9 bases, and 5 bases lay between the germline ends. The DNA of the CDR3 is TGTGCCAGCAGCTTATTACGTTCACCCCTCCACTTT. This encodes CASSLLRSPLHF.

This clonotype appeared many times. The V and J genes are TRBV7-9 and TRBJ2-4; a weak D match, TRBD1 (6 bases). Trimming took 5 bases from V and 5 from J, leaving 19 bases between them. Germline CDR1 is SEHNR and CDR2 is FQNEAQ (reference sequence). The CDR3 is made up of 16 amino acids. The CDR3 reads CASSPSRARGQNIQYF. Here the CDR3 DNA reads TGTGCCAGCAGCCCCTCAAGAGCCAGGGGCCAAAACATTCAGTACTTC.

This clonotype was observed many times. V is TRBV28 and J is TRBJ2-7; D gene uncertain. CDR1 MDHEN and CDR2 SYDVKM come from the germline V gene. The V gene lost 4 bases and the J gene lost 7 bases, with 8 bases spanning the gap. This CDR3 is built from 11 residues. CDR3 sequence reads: CASSSRSEQYV. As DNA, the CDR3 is TGTGCCAGCAGTTCACGGAGTGAGCAGTACGTC.